The 15 T cell receptor beta chains below all came from one sample that was sequenced in a study of identifying expanded T cells in peripheral blood. Libraries were prepared by immunoSEQ multiplex PCR; TCRdb keeps only in-frame clonotypes and omits some of them. Among about 130,000 clones listed, roughly 90% were seen once. The source material was blood. Source of these receptors: a person aged 18 to 75 in good health.

V is TRBV5-4 and J is TRBJ2-4; D is possibly TRBD2 (6 bases). CDR3 length: 15 residues. Trimming shortened V by 4 bases and J by 6 bases, and 17 bases separated the two germline ends. Per germline, CDR1 SGHNT and CDR2 YYREEE (reference sequence). CDR3 sequence (DNA): TGTGCCAGCAGCCACATTGCGGGGTATGGAAACATTCAGTACTTC. Translation gives CASSHIAGYGNIQYF.

This chain connects TRBV7-2 to TRBJ1-1; 7 bases line up with TRBD1. V lost 5 bases and J lost 5; bases outside the gene matches: 8. CDR3 length: 14 amino acids. The germline CDR1 and CDR2 sequences are SGHTA and FQGNSA. This CDR3 reads CASSVTGFRTEAFF. The CDR3 coding sequence is TGTGCCAGCAGCGTGACAGGGTTTCGAACTGAAGCTTTCTTT.

The sample holds a few counts of this clone. CDR3 in DNA: TGCGCCAGCAGCCCCCAAGAGACCCAGTACTTC. Its translation is CASSPQETQYF. This sequence joins TRBV5-1 and TRBJ2-5; D is uncertain. Germline CDR1 reads SGHRS; CDR2 reads YFSETQ. CDR3 length equals 11 residues. Trimming left V 4 bases short and J 1 base short, with 2 bases between. Drawing the rest from reference TRBV5-1 and TRBJ2-5, the complete variable domain is KAGVTQTPRYLIKTRGQQVTLSCSPISGHRSVSWYQQTPGQGLQFLFEYFSETQRNKGNFPGRFSGRQFSNSRSEMNVSTLELGDSALYLCASSPQETQYFGPGTRLLVL.

The chain links TRBV7-9 to TRBJ2-2; D unresolved. CDR1 and CDR2 from the germline V gene are SEHNR and FQNEAQ (reference sequence). Between the trimmed V and J ends, which lost 1 base and 6 bases, there was a span of 9 bases. The CDR3 is 14 amino acids. The CDR3 DNA is TGTGCCAGCAGCTTAGGGCGACCTCCCGGGGAGCTGTTTTTT. Amino acid sequence: CASSLGRPPGELFF.

The V call is TRBV6-1, the J call TRBJ1-1; D is ambiguous. Germline V CDR1 and CDR2: MNHNS, SASEGT. The V and J ends lost 8 bases and 7 bases respectively, with 20 bases between them. The CDR3 length is 14 residues. CDR3 nucleotides: TGTGCCAGCGATAACGGTCGGCAGCTGAATGAAGCTTTCTTT. This sequence encodes CASDNGRQLNEAFF.

The gene calls are TRBV6-1 and TRBJ2-7; 8 nucleotides align to TRBD2. This CDR3 comprises 15 residues. The junction had 6 bases not matched to a gene; V was cut back by 4 bases and J by 1 base. Per the germline V gene, CDR1 is MNHNS and CDR2 is SASEGT. The DNA of the CDR3 is TGTGCCAGCAGTGTATACGGGGGGGCTTCCTACGAGCAGTACTTC. It yields the protein CASSVYGGASYEQYF.

This clone came up a few times. The chain links TRBV19 to TRBJ2-3, with D possibly TRBD2 on 5 matching bases. V dropped 5 bases and J dropped 0 bases, with 15 bases sitting between them. This CDR3 comprises 16 residues. Per the germline V gene, CDR1 is LNHDA and CDR2 is SQIVND (reference sequence). CDR3 nucleotides: TGTGCCAGTAGTTCCCCACCAGGACTCAGCACAGATACGCAGTATTTT. This gives the protein CASSSPPGLSTDTQYF.

The CDR3 reads CASSPTLRWTGRKETQYF. DNA for the CDR3: TGTGCCAGTAGCCCAACTTTACGCTGGACAGGACGAAAAGAGACCCAGTACTTC. This chain uses TRBV19 with TRBJ2-5; 7 nucleotides agree with TRBD1. Germline V gives CDR1 LNHDA, CDR2 SQIVND (reference sequence). V was clipped by 6 bases and J by 3 bases; unmatched bases: 19. The CDR3 is 18 amino acids. Using reference TRBV19 and TRBJ2-5 for the parts outside the CDR3, the full variable domain is DGGITQSPKYLFRKEGQNVTLSCEQNLNHDAMYWYRQDPGQGLRLIYYSQIVNDFQKGDIAEGYSVSREKKESFPLTVTSAQKNPTAFYLCASSPTLRWTGRKETQYFGPGTRLLVL.

As DNA, the CDR3 is TGTGCCAGCAGCCAAGATCCCTCTGACAGGGGCGTTATTATATTCGATCAGCCCCAGCATTTT. The encoded protein is CASSQDPSDRGVIIFDQPQHF. The chain combines TRBV4-2 with TRBJ1-5, with 8 nucleotides matching TRBD1. CDR3 length: 21 amino acids. J gave up 5 bases and V 0 bases, and 21 bases lay outside the gene matches. The V gene's germline CDR1 is LGHNA and CDR2 YNFKEQ.

The V and J genes are TRBV5-1 and TRBJ1-2, with TRBD1 matching 12 bases. The CDR3 is 14 amino acids. Germline V gene sequence: CDR1 SGHRS, CDR2 YFSETQ. V shed 4 bases, J shed 7 bases, and the junction held 5 bases outside the gene matches. The CDR3 DNA sequence: TGCGCCAGCAGCCTAGGGGACAGGGGGCTTGGCTACACCTTC. It is translated as CASSLGDRGLGYTF.

J is TRBJ1-4 and V is TRBV5-1; D unclear. This CDR3 contains 14 residues. Trimming left V 0 bases short and J 10 bases short, with 13 bases between. CDR1 and CDR2 (germline): SGHRS, YFSETQ. The CDR3 DNA is TGCGCCAGCAGCTTGGGGACTGTGGTTGCAAAACTGTTTTTT. Translating it yields CASSLGTVVAKLFF.

The chain joins TRBV6-5 to TRBJ1-4; D is perhaps TRBD1 (6 bases). The CDR3 spans 15 residues. Germline V gene data show CDR1 as MNHEY and CDR2 as SVGAGI. V lost 2 bases and J lost 5, with 12 bases in between. The chain's CDR3 is CASSYAGGANEKLFF. For the CDR3, the DNA is TGTGCCAGCAGTTACGCGGGGGGGGCAAATGAAAAACTGTTTTTT.

The rearrangement links TRBV7-9 to TRBJ1-2; D is perhaps TRBD1 (6 bases). V lost 5 bases and J 0 bases, leaving 10 bases between the germline ends. This CDR3 is built from 14 residues. Germline V gene data show CDR1 as SEHNR and CDR2 as FQNEAQ (reference sequence). The CDR3, as DNA: TGTGCCAGCAGCCCGGACAGAGCTAACTATGGCTACACCTTC. Protein product: CASSPDRANYGYTF.

This clone was observed a single time. The DNA of the CDR3 is TGTGCCAGCAGTTGGACAGGAGATCAAGGGGATACGCAGTATTTT. Translation: CASSWTGDQGDTQYF. This chain joins TRBV27 and TRBJ2-3, with TRBD1 identical over 7 bases. The V and J ends lost 4 bases and 6 bases, in that order; junction bases with no gene match: 10. Germline lookup yields CDR1 MNHEY and CDR2 SMNVEV (reference sequence). The CDR3 has 15 amino acids.

This clone occurred a few times. The rearrangement links TRBV7-9 to TRBJ2-7; perhaps TRBD2 as D (6 bases). CDR1 is SEHNR and CDR2 is FQNEAQ in the germline V gene (reference sequence). The CDR3 runs 14 residues. V shed 1 base and J shed 3 bases, with 10 bases lying between them. As DNA, the CDR3 is TGTGCCAGCAGCTTAGGCGGGACCAGCTACGAGCAGTACTTC. Its translation: CASSLGGTSYEQYF.